This entry lists 6 T cell receptor beta chains sequenced from one sample in a study of post-analysis software for immune sequencing data. What these receptors recognize is not known. Unique molecular identifiers tagged the TCR beta cDNA libraries. One entry per CDR3 protein, called by TCRdb with MiXCR from the PCR reads. This sample has about 540,000 distinct CDR3 sequences, with around a third found just once. Study-level results: The five TRBV segments detected at higher frequency in patients than in controls included TRBV5-6, TRBV5-1 and TRBV20-1.

The sample taken for sequencing was blood. The receptors here all came from a girl under 18 with multiple sclerosis.

The V call is TRBV2, the J call TRBJ2-1; D not resolved. The V gene lost 6 bases and the J gene lost 0 bases, with 12 bases spanning the gap. The length of the CDR3 is 15 residues. Germline assignment: CDR1 SNHLY and CDR2 FYNNEI. CDR3 loop: CASRREYGSYNEQFF. DNA for the CDR3: TGTGCCAGCAGAAGAGAGTATGGCTCCTACAATGAGCAGTTCTTC.

On this clonotype itself: The germline gene is not matched at one end of the junction; a read error may be the cause. The chain recombines TRBV7-9 with TRBJ1-2; D is undetermined. CDR1 and CDR2 from the germline V gene are SEHNR and FQNEAQ (reference sequence). The CDR3 is made up of 14 amino acids. The CDR3 DNA is TGCGCCAGCAGCGCCTCCGGGAGTAACTATGGCTACACCTTC. Its protein product is CASSASGSNYGYTF.

The sample holds a few counts of this clonotype. The chain combines TRBV20-1 with TRBJ1-5; D unclear. In germline, CDR1 is DFQATT, CDR2 SNEGSKA (reference sequence). The V end lost 6 bases, the J end lost 2 bases, and 20 bases lay between the germline ends. CDR3 length: 16 amino acids. In DNA form, the CDR3 reads TGCAGTGCCGTTATCGGCGGTAGGGTGGGCAATCAGCCCCAGCATTTT. Amino acids: CSAVIGGRVGNQPQHF.

This clonotype was observed a few times. The genes are TRBV5-1 and TRBJ2-5, with 10 bases aligning to TRBD1. The V segment lost 5 bases and the J segment 4 bases; nucleotides outside the gene matches: 5. This CDR3 contains 14 residues. Germline V gives CDR1 SGHRS, CDR2 YFSETQ. CDR3 amino acids: CASRPGTGVETQYF. The CDR3 DNA reads as TGCGCCAGCAGGCCCGGGACAGGGGTAGAGACCCAGTACTTC. Using reference TRBV5-1 and TRBJ2-5 for the parts outside the CDR3, the full variable domain is KAGVTQTPRYLIKTRGQQVTLSCSPISGHRSVSWYQQTPGQGLQFLFEYFSETQRNKGNFPGRFSGRQFSNSRSEMNVSTLELGDSALYLCASRPGTGVETQYFGPGTRLLVL.

In nucleotides, the CDR3 is TGTGCCAGCAGTGTGGAATCGGATTCACCCCTCCACTTT. It yields the protein CASSVESDSPLHF. The V and J genes are TRBV6-5 and TRBJ1-6; D gene unclear. CDR3 length equals 13 residues. V lost 5 bases to trimming and J lost 8 bases, with 10 bases between them. Per germline, CDR1 MNHEY and CDR2 SVGAGI.

The chain couples TRBV3-1 to TRBJ1-6; no definite D call. This CDR3 comprises 13 residues. Germline V gene data show CDR1 as LGHDT and CDR2 as YNNKEL (reference sequence). V lost 8 bases and J lost 7, with 12 bases in between. CDR3 amino acids: CASAGVENSPLHF. In DNA, the CDR3 is TGTGCCAGCGCCGGGGTAGAGAATTCACCCCTCCACTTT.